This TCR beta chain was sequenced for a study of PD-1 blockade in mismatch repair-deficient tumors. Study background: Patients had over ten mismatch repair-deficient cancer types and were previously treated and progressing.

Sequencing used immunoSEQ multiplex PCR; TCRdb keeps in-frame clones, though not all of them. The data show 76,000 or so clones, roughly 80% seen once. The CDR3 sequence is 12 residues long. V gene TRBV21-1 combines with J gene TRBJ2-5; the table names TRBD2, a call not compared with the DNA. TRBV21-1 corresponds to a pseudogene. The specimen comprised peripheral blood, sampled 44 weeks after starting pembrolizumab. The origin of this receptor is an adult with mismatch repair-deficient cancer. As DNA, the CDR3 is TGTGCCAGCAGGGGGGGGGAAGAGACCCAGTACTTC. Its translation: CASRGGEETQYF.